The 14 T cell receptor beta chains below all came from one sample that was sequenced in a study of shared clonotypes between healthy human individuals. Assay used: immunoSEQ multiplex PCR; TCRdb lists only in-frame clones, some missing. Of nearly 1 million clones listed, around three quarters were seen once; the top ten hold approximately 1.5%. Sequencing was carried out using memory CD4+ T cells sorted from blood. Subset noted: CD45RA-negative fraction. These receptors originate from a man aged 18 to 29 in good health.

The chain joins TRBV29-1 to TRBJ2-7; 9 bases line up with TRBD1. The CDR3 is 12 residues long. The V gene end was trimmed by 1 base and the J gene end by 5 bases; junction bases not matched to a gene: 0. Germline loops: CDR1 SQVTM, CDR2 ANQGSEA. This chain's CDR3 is CSVEGTGDEQYF. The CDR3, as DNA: TGCAGCGTTGAAGGGACAGGGGACGAGCAGTACTTC.

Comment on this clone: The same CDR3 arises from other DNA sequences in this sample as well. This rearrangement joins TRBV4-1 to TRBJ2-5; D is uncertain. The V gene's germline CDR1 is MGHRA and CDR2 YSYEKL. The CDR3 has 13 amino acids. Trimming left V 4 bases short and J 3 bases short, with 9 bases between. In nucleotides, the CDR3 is TGCGCCAGCAGCCTCCCGAACGAAGAGACCCAGTACTTC. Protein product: CASSLPNEETQYF.

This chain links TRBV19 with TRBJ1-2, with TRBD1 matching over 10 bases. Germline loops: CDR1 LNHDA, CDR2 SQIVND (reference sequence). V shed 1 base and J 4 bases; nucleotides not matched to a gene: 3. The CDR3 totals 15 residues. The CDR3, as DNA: TGTGCCAGTAGTATAGCCGGGACAGGGGTCTATGGCTACACCTTC. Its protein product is CASSIAGTGVYGYTF.

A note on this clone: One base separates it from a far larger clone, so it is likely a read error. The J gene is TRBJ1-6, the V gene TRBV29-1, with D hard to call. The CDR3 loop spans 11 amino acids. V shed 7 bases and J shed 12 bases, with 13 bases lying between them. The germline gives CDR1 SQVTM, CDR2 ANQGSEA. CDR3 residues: CSGTSRGPLHF. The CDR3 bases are TGCAGCGGGACTTCGAGAGGACCCCTCCACTTT.

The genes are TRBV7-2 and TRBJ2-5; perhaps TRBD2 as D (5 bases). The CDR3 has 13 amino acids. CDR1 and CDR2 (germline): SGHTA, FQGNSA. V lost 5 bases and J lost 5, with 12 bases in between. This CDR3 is CASSPQTIETQYF. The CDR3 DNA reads TGTGCCAGCAGCCCCCAGACTATTGAGACCCAGTACTTC.

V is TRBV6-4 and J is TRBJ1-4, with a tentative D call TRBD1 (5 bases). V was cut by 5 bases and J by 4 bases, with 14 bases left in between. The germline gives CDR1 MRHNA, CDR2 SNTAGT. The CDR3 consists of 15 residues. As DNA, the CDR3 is TGTGCCAGCAGTCCTGGGGGAAAGGGTAATGAAAAACTGTTTTTT. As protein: CASSPGGKGNEKLFF.

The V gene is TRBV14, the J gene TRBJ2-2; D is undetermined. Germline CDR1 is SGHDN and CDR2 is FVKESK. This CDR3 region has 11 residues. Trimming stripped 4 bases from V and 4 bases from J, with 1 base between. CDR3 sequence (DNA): TGTGCCAGCAGCCGCACCGGGGAGCTGTTTTTT. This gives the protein CASSRTGELFF. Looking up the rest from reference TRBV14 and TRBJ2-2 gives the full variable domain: EAGVTQFPSHSVIEKGQTVTLRCDPISGHDNLYWYRRVMGKEIKFLLHFVKESKQDESGMPNNRFLAERTGGTYSTLKVQPAELEDSGVYFCASSRTGELFFGEGSRLTVL.

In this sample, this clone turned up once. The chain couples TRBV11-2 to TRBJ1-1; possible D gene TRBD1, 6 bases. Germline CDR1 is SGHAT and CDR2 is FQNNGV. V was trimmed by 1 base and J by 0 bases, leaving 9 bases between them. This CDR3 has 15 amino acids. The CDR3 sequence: CASSLVTGLNTEAFF. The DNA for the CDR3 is TGTGCCAGCAGCTTAGTTACAGGGTTGAACACTGAAGCTTTCTTT.

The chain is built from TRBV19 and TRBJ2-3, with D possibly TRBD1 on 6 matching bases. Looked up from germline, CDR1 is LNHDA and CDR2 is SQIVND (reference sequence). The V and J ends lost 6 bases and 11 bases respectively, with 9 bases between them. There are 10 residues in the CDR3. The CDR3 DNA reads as TGTGCCAGTAGAGGGGGTGAGCAGTATTTT. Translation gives CASRGGEQYF.

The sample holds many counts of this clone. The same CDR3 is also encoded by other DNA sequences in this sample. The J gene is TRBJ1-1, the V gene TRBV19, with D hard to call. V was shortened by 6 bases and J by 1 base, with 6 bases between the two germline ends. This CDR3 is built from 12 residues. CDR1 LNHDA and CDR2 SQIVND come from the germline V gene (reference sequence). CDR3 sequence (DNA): TGTGCCAGTAGACAGCGGAACACTGAAGCTTTCTTT. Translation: CASRQRNTEAFF.

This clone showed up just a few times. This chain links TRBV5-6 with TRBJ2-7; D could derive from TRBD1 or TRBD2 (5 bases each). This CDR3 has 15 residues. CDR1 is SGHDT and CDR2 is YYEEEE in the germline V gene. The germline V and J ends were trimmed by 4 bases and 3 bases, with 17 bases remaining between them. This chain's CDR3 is CASSVPGRLNYEQYF. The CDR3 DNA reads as TGTGCCAGCAGCGTCCCGGGACGACTGAACTACGAGCAGTACTTC.

The CDR3 DNA is TGTGCCAGCAGCTTAGTTGGCAGTATTAATTCACCCCTCCACTTT. Protein sequence: CASSLVGSINSPLHF. This chain uses TRBV11-2 with TRBJ1-6; D gene ambiguous. Germline V CDR1 and CDR2: SGHAT, FQNNGV. The V and J ends lost 1 base and 6 bases respectively, with 10 bases between them. CDR3 length: 15 residues.

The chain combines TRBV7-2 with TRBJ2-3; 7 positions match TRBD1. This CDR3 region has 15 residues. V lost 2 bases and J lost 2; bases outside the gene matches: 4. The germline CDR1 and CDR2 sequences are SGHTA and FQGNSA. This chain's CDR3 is CASSLRDRPTDTQYF. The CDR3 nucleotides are TGTGCCAGCAGCTTACGGGACAGACCCACAGATACGCAGTATTTT.

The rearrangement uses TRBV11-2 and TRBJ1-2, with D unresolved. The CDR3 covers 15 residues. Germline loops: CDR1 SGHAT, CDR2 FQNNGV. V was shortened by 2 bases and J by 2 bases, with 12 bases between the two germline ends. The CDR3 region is CASSLNGILNYGYTF. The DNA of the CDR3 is TGTGCCAGCAGCTTAAATGGGATCCTAAACTATGGCTACACCTTC.